The TCR beta chain under discussion was sequenced for a study of blood T cell repertoires in COVID-19. The data were produced by immunoSEQ multiplex PCR, yet TCRdb's version contains in-frame clones alone and is incomplete. This repertoire shows approximately 470,000 clones, around 87% found once; its top ten account for around 0.7%. The CDR3 has 14 residues. V lost 2 bases and J lost 0, with 8 bases in between. Germline V CDR1 and CDR2: SEHNR, FQNEAQ (reference sequence). The sequencing input was PBMCs or T cells enriched from blood (not recorded which). The origin of this receptor is a woman aged 18-29 years who had recovered from COVID-19. The chain uses TRBV7-9 and TRBJ2-7, with D possibly TRBD1 on 5 matching bases. CDR3 coding DNA: TGTGCCAGCAGCTTATACGACAGCTCCTACGAGCAGTACTTC. Its protein is CASSLYDSSYEQYF. The complete variable domain, with remaining parts taken from reference TRBV7-9 and TRBJ2-7, reads DTGVSQNPRHKITKRGQNVTFRCDPISEHNRLYWYRQTLGQGPEFLTYFQNEAQLEKSRLLSDRFSAERPKGSFSTLEIQRTEQGDSAMYLCASSLYDSSYEQYFGPGTRLTVT.